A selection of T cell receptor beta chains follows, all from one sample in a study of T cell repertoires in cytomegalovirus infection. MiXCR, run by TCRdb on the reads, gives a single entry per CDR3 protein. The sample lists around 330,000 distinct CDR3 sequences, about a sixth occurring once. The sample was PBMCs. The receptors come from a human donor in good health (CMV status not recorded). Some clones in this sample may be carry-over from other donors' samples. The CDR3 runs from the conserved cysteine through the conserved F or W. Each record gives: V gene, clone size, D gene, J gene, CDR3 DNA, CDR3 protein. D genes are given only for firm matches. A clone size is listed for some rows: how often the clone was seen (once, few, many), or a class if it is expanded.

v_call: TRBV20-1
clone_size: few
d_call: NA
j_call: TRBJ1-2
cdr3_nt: TGCAGTGCTAGCGAGACAGGCCCGGACGGCTACACCTTC
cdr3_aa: CSASETGPDGYTF

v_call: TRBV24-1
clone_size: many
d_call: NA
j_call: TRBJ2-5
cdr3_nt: TGTGCCACCAGTGCCGATGACCTTGGGACCCAGTACTTC
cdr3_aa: CATSADDLGTQYF

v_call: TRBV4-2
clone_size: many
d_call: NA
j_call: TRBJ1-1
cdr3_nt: TGTGCCAGCAGCCAAGTCGGCAGGAACACTGAAGCTTTCTTT
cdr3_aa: CASSQVGRNTEAFF

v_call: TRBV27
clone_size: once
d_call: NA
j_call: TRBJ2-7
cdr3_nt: TGTGCCAGCAGTATAAGACAGACTAGCTCCTACGAGCAGTACTTC
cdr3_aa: CASSIRQTSSYEQYF

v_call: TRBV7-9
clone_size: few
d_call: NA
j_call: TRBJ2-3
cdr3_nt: TGTGCCAGCAGCTTATCACGCGGGGCCGGGACAGATACGCAGTATTTT
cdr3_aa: CASSLSRGAGTDTQYF

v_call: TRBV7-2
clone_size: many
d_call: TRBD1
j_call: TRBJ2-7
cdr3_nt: TGTGCCAGCAGCTCCACCGGGACAGGAAGATACGAGCAGTACTTC
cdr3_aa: CASSSTGTGRYEQYF

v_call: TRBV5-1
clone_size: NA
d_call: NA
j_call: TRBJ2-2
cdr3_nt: TGCGCCAGCAGCTCCAGGACCGGGTCCCAAGACACCGGGGAGCTGTTTTTT
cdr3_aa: CASSSRTGSQDTGELFF

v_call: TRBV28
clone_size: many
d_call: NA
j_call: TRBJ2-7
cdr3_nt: TGTGCCAGCAGCCCAGGGGTAGGCTACGAGCAGTACTTC
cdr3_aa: CASSPGVGYEQYF

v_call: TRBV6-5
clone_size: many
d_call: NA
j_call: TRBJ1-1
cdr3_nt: TGTGCCAGCAGTTACGGGCGACCGCCCCTAAACACTGAAGCTTTCTTT
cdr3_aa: CASSYGRPPLNTEAFF

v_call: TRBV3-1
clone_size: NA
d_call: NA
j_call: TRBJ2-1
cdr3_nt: TGTGCCAGCAGCCAAGTAATAGGATACAATGAGCAGTTCTTC
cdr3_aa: CASSQVIGYNEQFF

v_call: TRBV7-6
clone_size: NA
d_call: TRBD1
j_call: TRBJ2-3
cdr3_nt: TGTGCTAGCAGCTTCGGGACAGGGCCAGATACGCAGTATTTT
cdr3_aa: CASSFGTGPDTQYF

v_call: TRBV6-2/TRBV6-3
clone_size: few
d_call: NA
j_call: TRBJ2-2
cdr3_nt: TGTGCCAGCAGTACCCGTTCGGATGGGACCGGGGAGCTGTTTTTT
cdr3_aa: CASSTRSDGTGELFF

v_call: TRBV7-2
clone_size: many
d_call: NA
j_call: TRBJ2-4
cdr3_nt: TGTGCCAGCAGCGGTCTAGCCAAAAACATTCAGTACTTC
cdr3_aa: CASSGLAKNIQYF

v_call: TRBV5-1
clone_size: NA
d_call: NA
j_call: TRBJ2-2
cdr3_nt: TGCGCCAGCAGCTTGTCTGGGGAGCTCGGGGAGCTGTTTTTT
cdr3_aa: CASSLSGELGELFF

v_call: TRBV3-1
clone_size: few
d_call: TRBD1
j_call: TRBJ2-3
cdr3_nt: TGTGCCAGCCAACGACTCGGACAGGGTGGGGATACGCAGTATTTT
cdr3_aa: CASQRLGQGGDTQYF

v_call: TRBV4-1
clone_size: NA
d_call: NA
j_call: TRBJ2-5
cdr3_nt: TGCGCCAGCAGCCACGGTCCTGCGGGGGCCCTCCAAGGAAAGACCCAGTACTTC
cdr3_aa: CASSHGPAGALQGKTQYF

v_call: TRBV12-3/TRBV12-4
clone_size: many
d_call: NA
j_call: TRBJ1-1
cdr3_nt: TGTGCCAGCAGTTTAGGGGGGACGGTGAACACTGAAGCTTTCTTT
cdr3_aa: CASSLGGTVNTEAFF

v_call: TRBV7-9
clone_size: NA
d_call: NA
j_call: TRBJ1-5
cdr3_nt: TGTGCCAGCAGCTCATGGGACGGCTATAGCAATCAGCCCCAGCATTTT
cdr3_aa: CASSSWDGYSNQPQHF

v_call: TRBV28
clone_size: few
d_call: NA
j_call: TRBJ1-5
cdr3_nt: TGTGCCAGCAGTTGGGGCGGGGGGCATCAGCCCCAGCATTTT
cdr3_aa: CASSWGGGHQPQHF

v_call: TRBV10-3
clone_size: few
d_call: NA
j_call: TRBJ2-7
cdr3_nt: TGTGCCATCAGGACGAGTATTTACAGGGACTCCTACGAGCAGTACTTC
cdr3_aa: CAIRTSIYRDSYEQYF

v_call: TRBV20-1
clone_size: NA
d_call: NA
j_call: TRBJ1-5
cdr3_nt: TGCAGTGCTAGTGATCGGCGGGTCAATCAGCCCCAGCATTTT
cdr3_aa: CSASDRRVNQPQHF

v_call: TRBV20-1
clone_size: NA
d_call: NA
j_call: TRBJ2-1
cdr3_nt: TGCAGTGCTAGCCAGGACACCGTGAGGCCCTACAATGAGCAGTTCTTC
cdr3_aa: CSASQDTVRPYNEQFF

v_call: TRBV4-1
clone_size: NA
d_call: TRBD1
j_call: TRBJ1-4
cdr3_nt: TGCGCCAGCAGCTACAGGGGCCGTGGTGAAAAACTGTTTTTT
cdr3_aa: CASSYRGRGEKLFF

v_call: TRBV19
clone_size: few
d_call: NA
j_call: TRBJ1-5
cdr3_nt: TGTGCCAGTAGTAAGGGGACCCAGGTCAATCAGCCCCAGCATTTT
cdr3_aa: CASSKGTQVNQPQHF

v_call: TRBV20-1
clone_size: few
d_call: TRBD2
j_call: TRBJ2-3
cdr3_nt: TGCAGTGCTAGGGAGCGGGGGATCACAGATACGCAGTATTTT
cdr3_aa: CSARERGITDTQYF

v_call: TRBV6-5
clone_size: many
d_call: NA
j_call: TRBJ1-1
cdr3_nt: TGTGCCAGCAGTTACTCGAGCGGGCAGGGGAACACTGAAGCTTTCTTT
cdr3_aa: CASSYSSGQGNTEAFF

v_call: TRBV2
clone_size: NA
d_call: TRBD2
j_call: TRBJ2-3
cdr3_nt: TGTGCCAGCAGTGGGGGAACTAGCGGAATCACAGATACGCAGTATTTT
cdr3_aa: CASSGGTSGITDTQYF

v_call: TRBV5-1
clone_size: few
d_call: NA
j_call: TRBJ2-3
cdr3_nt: TGCGCCAGCAGCTTGCCGACTTCCGCAGCAGATACGCAGTATTTT
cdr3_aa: CASSLPTSAADTQYF

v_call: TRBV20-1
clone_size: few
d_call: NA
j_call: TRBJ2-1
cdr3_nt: TGCAGTGCTGAGGGACAGAGGGGGGCCAATGAGCAGTTCTTC
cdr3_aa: CSAEGQRGANEQFF

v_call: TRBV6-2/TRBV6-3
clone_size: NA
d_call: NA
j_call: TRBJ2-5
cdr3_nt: TGTGCCAACAGTTCCCCTCCAGGCCTAGCCCGGGAGACCCAGTACTTC
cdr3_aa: CANSSPPGLARETQYF

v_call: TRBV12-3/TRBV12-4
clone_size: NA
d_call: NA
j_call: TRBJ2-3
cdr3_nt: TGTGCCAGCAGTTTGATGCCAGATACGCAGTATTTT
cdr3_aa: CASSLMPDTQYF

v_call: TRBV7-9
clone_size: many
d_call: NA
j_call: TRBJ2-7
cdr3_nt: TGTGCCAGTAGTCTGCAGGCTAGCTCCTACGAGCAGTACTTC
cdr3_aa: CASSLQASSYEQYF

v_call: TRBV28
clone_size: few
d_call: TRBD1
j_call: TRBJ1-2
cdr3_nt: TGTGCCAGCAGTACCCTACCATGGACAGGGGATGGCTACACCTTC
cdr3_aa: CASSTLPWTGDGYTF

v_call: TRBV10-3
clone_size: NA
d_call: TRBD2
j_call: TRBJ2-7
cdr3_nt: TGTGCCGTCCGCCCCGGGACTAGCGGGGACGAGCAGTACTTC
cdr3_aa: CAVRPGTSGDEQYF

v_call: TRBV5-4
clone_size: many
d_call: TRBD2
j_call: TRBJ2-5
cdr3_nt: TGTGCCAGCAGACCGGCATCGGGGGGGGGAGAGACCCAGTACTTC
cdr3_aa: CASRPASGGGETQYF

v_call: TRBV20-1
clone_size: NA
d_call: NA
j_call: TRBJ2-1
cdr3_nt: TGCAGTGCTAGAAGGACGGAAACCTACAATGAGCAGTTCTTC
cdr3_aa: CSARRTETYNEQFF

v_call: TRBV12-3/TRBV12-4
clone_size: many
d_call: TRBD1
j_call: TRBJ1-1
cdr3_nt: TGTGCCAGCAGTTTTGGACAGGGGGGGAACACTGAAGCTTTCTTT
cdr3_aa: CASSFGQGGNTEAFF

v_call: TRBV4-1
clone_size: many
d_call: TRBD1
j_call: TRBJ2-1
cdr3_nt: TGCGCCAGCAGCCAAGGGGGGACAGTCAACAATGAGCAGTTCTTC
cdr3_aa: CASSQGGTVNNEQFF

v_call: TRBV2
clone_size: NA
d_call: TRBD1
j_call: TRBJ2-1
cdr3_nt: TGTGCCAGCAGGTTTGACAGGGTGGGTGAGCAGTTCTTC
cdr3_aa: CASRFDRVGEQFF